Detailed here is one T cell receptor beta chain. Its antigen is not yet known. Within one base of it there is no much larger clone, and no base qualities were kept. The sample is drawn from a study of T-cell memory formation after mild COVID-19 (dated by TCRdb to about 2021). With regard to the full study: Most TCR sequence clusters were specific to one of the two donors. T-cell clones expanding and contracting after mild COVID-19 in a couple of donors were tracked by longitudinal TCRalpha and TCRbeta repertoire sequencing. The cohort was made up of two young adult volunteers, one female and one male, who were previously healthy. Study-wide findings and limitations: Only two mild cases were covered by the study, and larger cohorts that include severe cases with pre-infection samples were considered necessary. Some responding clones were detected in pre-infection memory, suggesting pre-existing cross-reactive memory T cells joined the SARS-CoV-2 response. Contracting CD4+ clones were located mainly in the CM and EM memory subsets, whereas CD8+ clones were found to be enriched in EMRA. From day 15 to 85, contracting clones showed balanced CD4/CD8 phenotypes, whereas a second wave of clones that expanded from day 15 to 37 leaned towards CD4+. SARS-CoV-2 specificity of the second-wave clones peaking on day 37 was not confirmed.

Sequencer: Illumina NovaSeq 6000. TCRalpha and TCRbeta cDNA libraries were built by 5'RACE with constant-segment primers, adding sample barcodes and unique molecular identifiers. Trizol reagent was used to extract RNA from every sample. Libraries were amplified in two PCR steps, with a second sample barcode and Illumina TruSeq adapters added in the second step. Sequencing of the libraries was done on an Illumina NovaSeq, producing 2 x 150 bp paired-end reads. The authors processed their data as follows. Reads were demultiplexed and collapsed into UMI-guided consensus sequences with migec v1.2.7. Using mixcr v2.1.11, UMI consensuses were aligned to TRA and TRB V and J templates and then assembled into clonotypes. A clonotype was counted as expanded or contracted only when both edgeR and NoisET called the clonotype significant, with the noise models trained on biological replicates. For edgeR calls, the cutoffs were a false discovery rate-adjusted p below 0.01 and a log2 fold-change threshold of 1. As an exploratory analysis of dynamics, PCA with hierarchical clustering was applied to max-normalized trajectories of the 1000 most abundant clonotypes. Each responding clone was given a CD4 or CD8 phenotype based on the CD4+ and CD8+ repertoires, which had been sequenced separately. TCRdb cleaned the public reads at Q25 with fastp, built clones with MiXCR and kept in-frame beta chains. Entries that share a CDR3 protein sequence are merged under the most common genes and DNA. The V and J calls shown here were made by TCRdb, not taken from the authors' results. For this sample the table gives 170,000 or so distinct CDR3 sequences, of which about a fifth were detected only once. The top ten clonotypes cover under 30% of the sample.

The germline V gene yields SGHNT for CDR1 and YENEEA for CDR2. Including cysteine and phenylalanine, the CDR3 has 12 amino acids. Only the CDR3 portion is preserved as DNA: 36 bases, with reading frame beginning at the first base. Trimming removed 4 bases from V and 10 bases from J; the gene matches leave 2 bases unexplained. Ficoll-Paque density gradient centrifugation was the method used to isolate PBMCs. The clonotype was recovered from an adult woman who had mild COVID-19 (a few samples of this study predate the infection). The sample titles of this study are shuffled in the database, so cell type and time point are left out; the donor was told from shared clones. This sequence uses TRBV11-3 and TRBJ2-1, and 9 junctional nucleotides match TRBD1. The specimen was PBMCs or a T cell subset sorted from them (not recorded which). The nucleotide sequence is TGTGCCAGCAGCTGGACAGGGGAGGAGCAGTTCTTC. Its protein product is CASSWTGEEQFF. Reference TRBV11-3 and TRBJ2-1 proteins supply the regions before and after the CDR3; the full variable domain is: EAGVVQSPRYKIIEKKQPVAFWCNPISGHNTLYWYLQNLGQGPELLIRYENEEAVDDSQLPKDRFSAERLKGVDSTLKIQPAELGDSAVYLCASSWTGEEQFFGPGTRLTVL.